These 29 T cell receptor beta chains originate from one sample sequenced in a study of CD4 T cell repertoires in COVID-19. This table comes from immunoSEQ multiplex PCR, and its TCRdb copy is limited to in-frame clones, with some not included. The sample carries more than 65,000 clones, under 90% recorded once. Material: CD4+ T cells from peripheral blood, obtained after recovery from COVID-19. These receptors were taken from a human donor who had COVID-19.

Turning to this clone: Germline and junction disagree at one end, which may indicate a read error. V usage is TRBV7-9 and J usage is TRBJ1-2, with a weak D call TRBD1 (6 bases). Looked up from germline, CDR1 is SEHNR and CDR2 is FQNEAQ (reference sequence). This CDR3 has 12 residues. The CDR3 DNA is TGTGCCAGCAGCCTCGGACAGCTGGTAAAGTTCTTC. As protein: CASSLGQLVKFF.

The chain couples TRBV30 to TRBJ2-1, with a weak D call TRBD2 (5 bases). This CDR3 is built from 14 residues. Germline V gene lookup returns CDR1 GTSNPN and CDR2 SVGIG (reference sequence). Trimming pared 4 bases from V and 5 bases from J, leaving 15 bases between. CDR3 sequence: CAWIRWEKNNEQFF. In DNA, the CDR3 is TGTGCCTGGATTCGTTGGGAGAAGAACAATGAGCAGTTCTTC.

This chain connects TRBV4-2 to TRBJ2-1; 10 bases align to TRBD2. After removal of 1 base from V and 4 bases from J, the junction contained 7 bases not matched to a gene. This CDR3 has 17 residues. Germline lookup yields CDR1 LGHNA and CDR2 YNFKEQ. CDR3 nucleotides: TGTGCCAGCAGCCAAGGAGGGGCTAGCGGGGGATACAATGAGCAGTTCTTC. Its protein product is CASSQGGASGGYNEQFF.

This clone turned up a few times. V gene TRBV6-6 combines with J gene TRBJ1-5; D ambiguous. CDR1 and CDR2 from the germline V gene are MNHNY and SVGAGI (reference sequence). The CDR3 extends over 16 amino acids. V was shortened by 3 bases and J by 0 bases, with 12 bases between the two germline ends. The CDR3: CASSYWAEISNQPQHF. The DNA for the CDR3 is TGTGCCAGCAGTTATTGGGCAGAGATTAGCAATCAGCCCCAGCATTTT.

This clone was observed a single time. This rearrangement joins TRBV11-2 to TRBJ2-6, with 7 bases that match TRBD1. The trim removed 0 bases at V and 0 bases at J, leaving 8 bases unmatched. Germline values: CDR1 SGHAT, CDR2 FQNNGV. The CDR3 consists of 19 residues. The CDR3 DNA is TGTGCCAGCAGCTTAGAACTGGGGGCAGGGGGCTCTGGGGCCAACGTCCTGACTTTC. Encoded protein: CASSLELGAGGSGANVLTF.

In its sample, this clone was seen a few times. The chain employs TRBV15 and TRBJ2-7; possible D gene TRBD1, 5 bases. V lost 0 bases and J lost 4, with 19 bases in between. Germline CDR1 LNHNV, CDR2 YYDKDF (reference sequence). The CDR3 loop spans 17 amino acids. CDR3 nucleotides: TGTGCCACCAGCAGAGATACGCTTCAGGGTGTAATGTACGAGCAGTACTTC. Translated: CATSRDTLQGVMYEQYF. The entire variable domain, with the rest obtained from reference TRBV15 and TRBJ2-7, is as follows: DAMVIQNPRYQVTQFGKPVTLSCSQTLNHNVMYWYQQKSSQAPKLLFHYYDKDFNNEADTPDNFQSRRPNTSFCFLDIRSPGLGDTAMYLCATSRDTLQGVMYEQYFGPGTRLTVT.

The chain carries TRBV19 and TRBJ2-3; 7 bases fit TRBD2. V gave up 10 bases and J gave up 3 bases; unmatched junction bases: 13. The length of the CDR3 is 15 residues. The V gene's germline CDR1 is LNHDA and CDR2 SQIVND (reference sequence). The CDR3 here is CATSRVAGVTDTQYF. The CDR3 DNA follows: TGTGCCACCTCCCGAGTTGCGGGAGTAACAGATACGCAGTATTTT.

This chain connects TRBV5-1 to TRBJ1-5; the D gene is possibly TRBD1 (6 bases). The CDR3 runs to 14 residues. The V end lost 4 bases, the J end lost 7 bases, and 15 bases lay between the germline ends. Germline V gene data show CDR1 as SGHRS and CDR2 as YFSETQ. DNA of the CDR3: TGCGCCAGCAGCCCGGGGGGGGCCGGGCAGCCCCAGCATTTT. Translation: CASSPGGAGQPQHF.

The genes are TRBV4-1 and TRBJ1-2, with TRBD1 matching over 7 bases. V shed 1 base, J shed 4 bases, and the junction held 3 bases outside the gene matches. The germline gives CDR1 MGHRA, CDR2 YSYEKL. The CDR3 has 14 residues. The DNA of the CDR3 is TGCGCCAGCAGCCAAGGTGGGACAGTCTATGGCTACACCTTC. It yields the protein CASSQGGTVYGYTF.

V and J are TRBV10-3 and TRBJ1-2; 7 bases align to TRBD1. The CDR3 is 14 residues long. From germline, CDR1 is ENHRY and CDR2 SYGVKD. With V trimmed by 0 bases and J by 4 bases, 2 bases remained unmatched. The CDR3 DNA follows: TGTGCCATCAGTGAGTCAGGACAGGCCTATGGCTACACCTTC. This sequence encodes CAISESGQAYGYTF.

Concerning this clone itself: At one of its ends the junction is not consistent with the germline gene, which may arise from a read error. V is TRBV6-2 or TRBV6-3 and J is TRBJ2-7; a weak D match, TRBD1 (6 bases). The germline V gene has CDR1 MNHEY and CDR2 SVGEGT. There are 14 residues in the CDR3. In DNA form, the CDR3 reads TGTGCCAGCAGCCCTACAGGGACCTCCAACGAGCAGTACTTC. This sequence encodes CASSPTGTSNEQYF.

This chain uses TRBV2 with TRBJ1-5, with D unresolved. Trimming cost V 4 bases and J 11 bases, with 12 bases left between them. Germline values: CDR1 SNHLY, CDR2 FYNNEI. The CDR3 runs to 12 residues. CDR3 nucleotides: TGTGCCAGCAGTGTGAGTACCTCGGCCCAGCATTTT. Amino acids: CASSVSTSAQHF.

The chain recombines TRBV3-1 (or the pseudogene TRBV3-2) with TRBJ2-1; D unclear. Germline CDR1 reads LGHDT; CDR2 reads YNNKEL (reference sequence). Trimming pared 4 bases from V and 7 bases from J, leaving 5 bases between. The CDR3 sequence is 11 residues long. CDR3 DNA sequence: TGTGCCAGCAGCCGGGGAAATGAGCAGTTCTTC. It encodes CASSRGNEQFF.

The J gene is TRBJ2-3, the V gene TRBV28; TRBD1 might be the D (5 bases). Deletions cut 9 bases from V and 1 base from J, with 14 bases between. The CDR3 runs to 14 residues. Germline values: CDR1 MDHEN, CDR2 SYDVKM. CDR3 protein: CASVPGLGTDTQYF. CDR3 in DNA: TGTGCCAGTGTCCCAGGGCTGGGCACAGATACGCAGTATTTT.

The chain recombines TRBV7-2 with TRBJ2-2; either TRBD1 or TRBD2 may supply D (5 bases each). This CDR3 spans 16 amino acids. Germline-derived CDR1 and CDR2 are SGHTA and FQGNSA. V was trimmed by 5 bases and J by 5 bases, leaving 18 bases between them. The CDR3 loop reads CASSVLAGTPTGELFF. CDR3 sequence (DNA): TGTGCCAGCAGCGTACTCGCCGGGACCCCGACCGGGGAGCTGTTTTTT.

In regard to this clone: Within the sample, other DNA sequences also encode this same CDR3. CDR3 DNA: TGTGCCAGCAGCCAAGATATCGGGCAGCCCCAGCATTTT. It encodes CASSQDIGQPQHF. The rearrangement links TRBV3-1 (or the pseudogene TRBV3-2) to TRBJ1-5; D call uncertain. The CDR3 length is 13 residues. V was pared by 0 bases and J by 7 bases, with 7 bases between. Germline assignment: CDR1 LGHDT and CDR2 YNNKEL (reference sequence).

The chain carries TRBV5-3 and TRBJ2-1, with 8 bases identical to TRBD2. TRBV5-3 is assigned to the ORF class and has an uncertain function. Germline trimming cut 1 base from V and 4 bases from J; bases unmatched to any gene: 1. The CDR3 runs 14 residues. For the CDR3, the DNA is TGTGCCAGAAGCTTGACTAGCGGATACAATGAGCAGTTCTTC. Its protein product is CARSLTSGYNEQFF.

J is TRBJ1-5 and V is TRBV19; D perhaps matches TRBD1 (5 bases). This CDR3 contains 16 residues. Trimming cost V 3 bases and J 2 bases, with 14 bases left between them. Per the germline V gene, CDR1 is LNHDA and CDR2 is SQIVND (reference sequence). For the CDR3, the DNA is TGTGCCAGTAGTATTGGGACCGCTTGGGGCAATCAGCCCCAGCATTTT. Amino acids: CASSIGTAWGNQPQHF.

Only one count was recorded for this clone. The chain uses TRBV10-1 and TRBJ2-5, with 7 bases aligning to TRBD2. The CDR3 is 15 amino acids. Germline-derived CDR1 and CDR2 are WNHNN and SYGVQD (reference sequence). Trimming took 4 bases from V and 2 from J; bases not matched to a gene: 7. This CDR3 reads CASSVNRGGQETQYF. DNA of the CDR3: TGCGCCAGCAGTGTAAACCGCGGGGGACAAGAGACCCAGTACTTC.

The chain recombines TRBV15 with TRBJ2-7; possibly TRBD1 for D (5 bases). The CDR3 is 17 residues long. V gave up 0 bases and J gave up 0 bases, with 15 bases separating them. Germline loops: CDR1 LNHNV, CDR2 YYDKDF (reference sequence). DNA for the CDR3: TGTGCCACCAGCAGAGATTTCGACAGCCGTTACTCCTACGAGCAGTACTTC. It translates to CATSRDFDSRYSYEQYF.

The J gene is TRBJ1-3, the V gene TRBV11-3; no firm D call. V lost 0 bases, J lost 9 bases, and 9 bases lay in between. Germline values: CDR1 SGHNT, CDR2 YENEEA. This CDR3 has 13 amino acids. The CDR3 DNA reads TGTGCCAGCAGCTTAGACAGTATCTCCACCATATATTTT. This codes for CASSLDSISTIYF. The full variable domain, its missing parts supplied by reference TRBV11-3 and TRBJ1-3, is EAGVVQSPRYKIIEKKQPVAFWCNPISGHNTLYWYLQNLGQGPELLIRYENEEAVDDSQLPKDRFSAERLKGVDSTLKIQPAELGDSAVYLCASSLDSISTIYFGEGSWLTVV.

V is TRBV19 and J is TRBJ1-1; D unresolved. This CDR3 has 14 residues. Germline CDR1 is LNHDA and CDR2 is SQIVND (reference sequence). V lost 6 bases and J 0 bases, leaving 11 bases between the germline ends. The CDR3 sequence: CASRPVSMNTEAFF. The DNA of the CDR3 is TGTGCCAGTAGACCAGTTAGCATGAACACTGAAGCTTTCTTT. Full variable domain (outside the CDR3, taken from reference TRBV19 and TRBJ1-1): DGGITQSPKYLFRKEGQNVTLSCEQNLNHDAMYWYRQDPGQGLRLIYYSQIVNDFQKGDIAEGYSVSREKKESFPLTVTSAQKNPTAFYLCASRPVSMNTEAFFGQGTRLTVV.

This clone was counted only a few times. The chain joins TRBV6-5 to TRBJ2-5; D might be TRBD2 (6 bases). V was trimmed by 5 bases and J by 0 bases, leaving 10 bases between them. Germline CDR1 is MNHEY and CDR2 is SVGAGI. The CDR3 runs 14 residues. In DNA form, the CDR3 reads TGTGCCAGCAGTCGGGGGTATGACCAAGAGACCCAGTACTTC. Protein sequence: CASSRGYDQETQYF.

V is TRBV3-1 (or the pseudogene TRBV3-2) and J is TRBJ1-4; 9 nucleotides align to TRBD1. Germline V gene sequence: CDR1 LGHDT, CDR2 YNNKEL (reference sequence). The J segment lost 15 bases and the V segment lost 5 bases, leaving 7 bases of the junction unmatched. This CDR3 is built from 12 residues. CDR3: CASSRGDRAVFF. In nucleotides, the CDR3 is TGTGCCAGCAGCAGGGGGGACAGGGCGGTGTTTTTT.

The V call is TRBV4-1, the J call TRBJ2-3; TRBD1 aligns across 10 bases. Per the germline V gene, CDR1 is MGHRA and CDR2 is YSYEKL. Trimming took 6 bases from V and 4 from J; bases not matched to a gene: 4. This CDR3 comprises 14 residues. CDR3 bases: TGCGCCAGCAGGGCGGGACAGGGGCCAGATACGCAGTATTTT. It is translated as CASRAGQGPDTQYF.

The chain recombines TRBV4-1 with TRBJ1-1, with D perhaps TRBD1 (6 bases). V was shortened by 1 base and J by 7 bases, with 13 bases between the two germline ends. Germline assignment: CDR1 MGHRA and CDR2 YSYEKL. This CDR3 region has 14 residues. CDR3 region: CASSQGGGRGEAFF. DNA of the CDR3: TGCGCCAGCAGCCAAGGGGGAGGCAGGGGTGAAGCTTTCTTT.

This clone was recorded only once. The chain employs TRBV5-4 and TRBJ1-2; D gene uncertain. This CDR3 has 15 amino acids. CDR1 is SGHNT, CDR2 YYREEE, per germline (reference sequence). V was shortened by 4 bases and J by 6 bases, with 19 bases between the two germline ends. CDR3 in DNA: TGTGCCAGCAGCCAAGGCACTAATGCGCTGGATGGCTACACCTTC. It yields the protein CASSQGTNALDGYTF.

This clone was seen once. The V and J genes are TRBV3-1 (or the pseudogene TRBV3-2) and TRBJ2-7, with 9 nucleotides matching TRBD1. The germline V gene has CDR1 LGHDT and CDR2 YNNKEL (reference sequence). CDR3 length: 15 residues. Germline trimming cut 4 bases from V and 3 bases from J; bases unmatched to any gene: 7. The CDR3 region has the DNA TGTGCCAGCAGCCGAGGAGGACAGGGGAGCTACGAGCAGTACTTC. Translated: CASSRGGQGSYEQYF.

V gene TRBV10-2 combines with J gene TRBJ2-4; 14 positions agree with TRBD2. The CDR3 is 16 residues long. V dropped 4 bases and J dropped 8; count of bases not matched to a gene: 7. Germline V gives CDR1 WSHSY, CDR2 SAAADI. DNA for the CDR3: TGCGCCAGCAGTGCCGGACTAGCGGGGGGCCAAGACATTCAGTACTTC. The encoded protein is CASSAGLAGGQDIQYF.